The clone carrying this T cell receptor (beta chain) was picked up many times. Antigen unknown. The data belong to a study of breast tumors, draining lymph nodes, adjacent tissues. Study-level findings and limits: Luminal-like breast cancer showed significantly higher tumor–nontumor repertoire similarity than basal-like. Data only fit, rather than demonstrated, lymph node origin of most tumor T cells. Tumor repertoires ranked between lymph nodes and nontumor tissue in diversity, with V and J gene preferences.

Germline V gene lookup returns CDR1 SGHRS and CDR2 YFSETQ. V lost 0 bases and J lost 0; bases outside the gene matches: 5. This CDR3 region has 17 residues. Breast cancer patients provided tissue from their axillary draining lymph nodes. TCRdb recomputed calls from the multiplex PCR reads with MiXCR, one row per CDR3 protein. The profile shows around 190,000 distinct CDR3 sequences, roughly 30% of them singletons. The chain has TRBV5-1 and TRBJ2-1, with TRBD2 identical over 8 bases. The sample taken for sequencing was axillary lymph node tissue. This sequence originates from a female donor with breast cancer. Some clones in this sample may be carry-over from other donors' samples. DNA of the CDR3: TGCGCCAGCAGCTTGGCCCCGGGGGGGAGCTCCTACAATGAGCAGTTCTTC. It encodes CASSLAPGGSSYNEQFF.